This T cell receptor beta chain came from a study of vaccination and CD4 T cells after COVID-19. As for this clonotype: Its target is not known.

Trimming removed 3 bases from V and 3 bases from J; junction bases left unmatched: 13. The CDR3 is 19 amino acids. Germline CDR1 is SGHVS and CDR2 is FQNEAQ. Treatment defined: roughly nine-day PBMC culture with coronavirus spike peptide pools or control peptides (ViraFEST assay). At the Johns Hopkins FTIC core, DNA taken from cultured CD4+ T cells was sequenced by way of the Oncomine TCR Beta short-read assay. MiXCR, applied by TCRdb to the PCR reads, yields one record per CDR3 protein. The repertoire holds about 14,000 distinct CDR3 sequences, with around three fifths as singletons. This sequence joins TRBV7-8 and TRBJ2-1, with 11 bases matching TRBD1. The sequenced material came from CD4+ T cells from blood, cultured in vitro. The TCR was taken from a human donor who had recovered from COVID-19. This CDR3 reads CASSFRTGGVGSIYNEQFF. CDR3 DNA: TGTGCCAGCAGCTTCAGGACAGGGGGCGTAGGATCAATCTACAATGAGCAGTTCTTC.